Below are 15 T cell receptor beta chains sequenced from a single sample in a study of T cells in Graves' hyperthyroidism and ophthalmopathy (dated by TCRdb to between 2019 and 2020). To prepare the library, multiplex PCR was applied. The sample was run on an Illumina HiSeq 2000. Amplification of TCR beta CDR3 regions was carried out from RNA transcripts. The first round of RT-PCR for the TCR CDR3 was performed with the HTBI primer set and the Qiagen OneStep RT-PCR kit. TCRdb trimmed public reads at Q25 via fastp, called clones via MiXCR and kept in-frame beta chains. Every entry covers one CDR3 protein and lists the most common genes and DNA from its rows. The sample table lists approximately 640,000 distinct CDR3 sequences, under 20% of them with a count of one. 3.8% of the sample rests with the top ten. The sequenced material came from blood. The receptors shown here come from a woman younger than 45 with Graves' hyperthyroidism.

This clonotype was counted a few times. The chain couples TRBV20-1 to TRBJ2-6; weak D call: TRBD1 (6 bases). The V and J ends lost 3 bases and 4 bases respectively, with 13 bases between them. This CDR3 comprises 15 residues. The germline CDR1 and CDR2 sequences are DFQATT and SNEGSKA (reference sequence). The CDR3 loop reads CSASQGKSGANVLTF. In nucleotides, the CDR3 is TGCAGTGCTAGCCAGGGGAAGTCAGGGGCCAACGTCCTGACTTTC.

The V call is TRBV7-2, the J call TRBJ1-4; D not resolved. V dropped 6 bases and J dropped 9 bases, with 17 bases sitting between them. The CDR3 length is 14 residues. Germline V gene sequence: CDR1 SGHTA, CDR2 FQGNSA. CDR3 sequence (DNA): TGTGCCAGCAGTCCCAAGGGATACAGCAAAAAACTGTTTTTT. The encoded protein is CASSPKGYSKKLFF.

This chain links TRBV20-1 with TRBJ1-1; no firm D call. The CDR3 sequence is 14 residues long. Germline assignment: CDR1 DFQATT and CDR2 SNEGSKA (reference sequence). V lost 3 bases and J lost 0, with 11 bases in between. CDR3 amino acids: CSASTEGLNTEAFF. The CDR3 nucleotides read TGCAGTGCTAGTACAGAGGGATTGAACACTGAAGCTTTCTTT.

This clonotype was counted many times. The chain links TRBV3-1 to TRBJ2-6; D is unresolved. The CDR3 totals 14 residues. Between the trimmed V and J ends, which lost 1 base and 0 bases, there was a span of 1 base. Germline V lookup: CDR1 LGHDT, CDR2 YNNKEL (reference sequence). CDR3 coding DNA: TGTGCCAGCAGCCAAGTCTCTGGGGCCAACGTCCTGACTTTC. Amino acids: CASSQVSGANVLTF.

This clonotype has at least ten counts. The genes are TRBV6-1 and TRBJ2-2; D remains unclear. This CDR3 is 13 amino acids long. Trimming removed 6 bases from V and 1 base from J, with 6 bases in between. Germline CDR1 MNHNS, CDR2 SASEGT. Written as DNA, the CDR3 is TGTGCCAGCAGCATACAGAACACCGGGGAGCTGTTTTTT. Amino acids: CASSIQNTGELFF.

This clonotype showed up just a few times. The junction departs from the called germline gene at one end, perhaps through a read error. The V call is TRBV6-1, the J call TRBJ2-1, with D maybe TRBD1 (5 bases). The length of the CDR3 is 13 residues. The V gene's germline CDR1 is MNHNS and CDR2 SASEGT. Here the CDR3 reads CASSPRVGDEQLF. CDR3 sequence (DNA): TGTGCCAGCAGCCCCAGGGTAGGGGATGAGCAGCTCTTC.

This clonotype was seen repeatedly, ten times or more. The chain is built from TRBV2 and TRBJ2-7, with TRBD1 matching over 9 bases. The CDR3 length is 14 residues. With V trimmed by 5 bases and J by 5 bases, 7 bases remained unmatched. CDR1 SNHLY and CDR2 FYNNEI come from the germline V gene. This chain's CDR3 is CASSPGQGPHEQYF. The DNA for the CDR3 is TGTGCCAGCAGTCCGGGACAGGGTCCCCACGAGCAGTACTTC. Together with reference TRBV2 and TRBJ2-7, the CDR3 gives the full variable domain: EPEVTQTPSHQVTQMGQEVILRCVPISNHLYFYWYRQILGQKVEFLVSFYNNEISEKSEIFDDQFSVERPDGSNFTLKIRSTKLEDSAMYFCASSPGQGPHEQYFGPGTRLTVT.

The sample holds a few counts of this clonotype. This sequence joins TRBV15 and TRBJ1-1, with a weak D call TRBD1 (5 bases). The CDR3 is 13 amino acids. V was cut by 3 bases and J by 7 bases, with 12 bases left in between. The germline V gene encodes CDR1 LNHNV and CDR2 YYDKDF (reference sequence). CDR3 loop: CATSSFGTLEAFF. The CDR3, as DNA: TGTGCCACCAGCAGTTTCGGGACCCTTGAAGCTTTCTTT.

This clonotype was detected many times. The genes are TRBV28 and TRBJ2-7; D gene ambiguous. CDR3 size: 14 residues. Germline CDR1 reads MDHEN; CDR2 reads SYDVKM. V shed 2 bases and J shed 0 bases, with 8 bases lying between them. The CDR3 loop is CASSLETLSYEQYF. In nucleotides, the CDR3 is TGTGCCAGCAGTTTAGAGACGCTCTCCTACGAGCAGTACTTC.

This clonotype appeared many times. The chain links TRBV28 to TRBJ2-1; D ambiguous. CDR1 and CDR2 from the germline V gene are MDHEN and SYDVKM. Trimming shortened V by 3 bases and J by 6 bases, and 15 bases separated the two germline ends. The CDR3 is 15 amino acids. The CDR3 region has the DNA TGTGCCAGCAGTTTGTCCCTAACCGTAGGCAATGAGCAGTTCTTC. It codes for CASSLSLTVGNEQFF.

This clonotype was seen a handful of times. The chain carries TRBV6-1 and TRBJ1-1; D unresolved. The CDR3 contains 14 residues. Germline V lookup: CDR1 MNHNS, CDR2 SASEGT. V lost 5 bases and J 6 bases, leaving 16 bases between the germline ends. CDR3 in amino acids: CASSYRGRGSEAFF. Here the CDR3 DNA reads TGTGCCAGCAGTTATCGGGGTCGAGGGTCTGAAGCTTTCTTT.

This clonotype was seen a few times. The chain employs TRBV20-1 and TRBJ1-1; D is unclear. CDR1 and CDR2 from the germline V gene are DFQATT and SNEGSKA (reference sequence). This CDR3 is built from 14 residues. V was shortened by 3 bases and J by 0 bases, with 11 bases between the two germline ends. The CDR3 loop is CSASNFGLNTEAFF. In nucleotides, the CDR3 is TGCAGTGCTAGTAACTTTGGCCTGAACACTGAAGCTTTCTTT.

The chain has TRBV5-1 and TRBJ1-5; D not certain. Deletions cut 0 bases from V and 5 bases from J, with 12 bases between. Germline V gene lookup returns CDR1 SGHRS and CDR2 YFSETQ. CDR3 length equals 15 residues. CDR3 in amino acids: CASSLAVGSDQPQHF. CDR3 DNA: TGCGCCAGCAGCTTGGCAGTAGGGAGTGATCAGCCCCAGCATTTT.

The V and J genes are TRBV7-2 and TRBJ2-2, with D perhaps matching TRBD1 or TRBD2 (6 bases each). This CDR3 region has 15 residues. Germline-derived CDR1 and CDR2 are SGHTA and FQGNSA. Trimming stripped 4 bases from V and 12 bases from J, with 21 bases between. CDR3 residues: CASSWGAGADEKLFF. The CDR3 coding sequence is TGTGCCAGCAGCTGGGGGGCAGGCGCGGATGAAAAGCTGTTTTTT.

This rearrangement joins TRBV24-1 to TRBJ2-2; 9 nucleotides align to TRBD2. Germline lookup yields CDR1 KGHDR and CDR2 SFDVKD. V lost 6 bases, J lost 6 bases, and 4 bases stayed unmatched. This CDR3 spans 14 amino acids. CDR3 in amino acids: CATSTLAGPGELFF. Here the CDR3 DNA reads TGTGCCACCAGTACGCTAGCGGGACCCGGGGAGCTGTTTTTT.